This entry concerns a single TCR beta chain. In the original workflow: Reference gene primer amplification in the assay estimated nucleated cell counts. Sequenced by immunoSEQ multiplex PCR; TCRdb stores in-frame clones only, minus some. From that table come the V and J calls and clone size; the DNA was used to work out D and trimming. Among about 160,000 clones listed, approximately 82% were seen once. The germline V gene encodes CDR1 SGHTA and CDR2 FQGNSA. This CDR3 contains 16 residues. V dropped 2 bases and J dropped 6; count of bases not matched to a gene: 3. The data belong to a study of blood T cell repertoires in COVID-19. Study-wide background: Donors in the United States, Italy and Spain gave samples during acute or convalescent COVID-19.

Seattle enrolled patients during active infection and tracked them longitudinally. The sequenced sample consisted of peripheral blood. The chain recombines TRBV7-2 with TRBJ2-3; 15 nucleotides line up with TRBD2. The receptor's source is a woman aged 40-49 years with COVID-19, enrolled during active disease. The CDR3 here is CASSLPGTSGRDTQYF. DNA for the CDR3: TGTGCCAGCAGCTTACCAGGGACTAGCGGGAGGGATACGCAGTATTTT.